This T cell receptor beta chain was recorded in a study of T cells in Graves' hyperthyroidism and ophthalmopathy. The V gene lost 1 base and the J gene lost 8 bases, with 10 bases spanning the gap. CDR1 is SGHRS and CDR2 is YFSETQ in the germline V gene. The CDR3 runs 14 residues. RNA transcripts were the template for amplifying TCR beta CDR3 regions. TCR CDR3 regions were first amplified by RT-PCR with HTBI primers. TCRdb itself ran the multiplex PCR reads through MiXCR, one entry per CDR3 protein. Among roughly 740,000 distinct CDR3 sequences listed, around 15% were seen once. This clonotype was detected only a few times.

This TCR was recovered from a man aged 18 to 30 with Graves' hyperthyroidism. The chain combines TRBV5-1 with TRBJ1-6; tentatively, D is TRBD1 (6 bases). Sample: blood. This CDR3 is CASSLTGYDSPLHF. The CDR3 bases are TGCGCCAGCAGCTTGACAGGGTATGATTCACCCCTCCACTTT.